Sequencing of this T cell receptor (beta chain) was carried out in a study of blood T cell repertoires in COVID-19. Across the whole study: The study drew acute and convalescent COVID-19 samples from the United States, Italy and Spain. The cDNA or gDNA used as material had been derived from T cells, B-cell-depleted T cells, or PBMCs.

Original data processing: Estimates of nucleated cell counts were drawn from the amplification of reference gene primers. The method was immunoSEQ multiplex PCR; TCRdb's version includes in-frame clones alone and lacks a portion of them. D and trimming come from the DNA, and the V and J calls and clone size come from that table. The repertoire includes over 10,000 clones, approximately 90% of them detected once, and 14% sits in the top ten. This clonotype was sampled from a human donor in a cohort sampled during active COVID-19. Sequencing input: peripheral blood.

This CDR3 is CASSLGTGREAFF. The CDR3 DNA reads TGTGCCAGCTCACTAGGGACAGGAAGAGAAGCTTTCTTT. The chain couples TRBV18 to TRBJ1-1; 8 bases fit TRBD1. This CDR3 has 13 residues. J lost 8 bases, V lost 4 bases, and 6 bases had no gene match. Germline CDR1 KGHSH, CDR2 LQKENI. The variable domain in full, completed from reference TRBV18 and TRBJ1-1, reads NAGVMQNPRHLVRRRGQEARLRCSPMKGHSHVYWYRQLPEEGLKFMVYLQKENIIDESGMPKERFSAEFPKEGPSILRIQQVVRGDSAAYFCASSLGTGREAFFGQGTRLTVV.